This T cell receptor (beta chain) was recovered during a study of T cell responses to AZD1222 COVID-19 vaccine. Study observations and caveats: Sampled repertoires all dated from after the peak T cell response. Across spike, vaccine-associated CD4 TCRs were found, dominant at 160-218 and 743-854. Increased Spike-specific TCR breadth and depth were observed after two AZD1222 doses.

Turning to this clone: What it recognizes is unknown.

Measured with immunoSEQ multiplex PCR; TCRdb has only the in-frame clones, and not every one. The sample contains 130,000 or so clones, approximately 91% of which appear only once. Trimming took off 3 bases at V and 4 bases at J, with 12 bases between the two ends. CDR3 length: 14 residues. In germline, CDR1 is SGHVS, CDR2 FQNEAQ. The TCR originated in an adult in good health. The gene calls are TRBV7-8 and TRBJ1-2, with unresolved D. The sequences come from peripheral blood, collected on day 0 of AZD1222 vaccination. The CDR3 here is CASSLSDSAYGYTF. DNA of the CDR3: TGTGCCAGCAGCTTGAGTGACTCGGCCTATGGCTACACCTTC. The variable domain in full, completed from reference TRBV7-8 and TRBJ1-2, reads GAGVSQSPRYKVAKRGQDVALRCDPISGHVSLFWYQQALGQGPEFLTYFQNEAQLDKSGLPSDRFFAERPEGSVSTLKIQRTQQEDSAVYLCASSLSDSAYGYTFGSGTRLTVV.